This TCR beta chain derives from a study of radiation and T cells in renal cell carcinoma. Findings and caveats of the study: In blood, top tumor clones expanded by 2 weeks, shrinking by 4.

Documented time point: baseline pretreatment blood. Treatment noted: 15 Gy SBRT to primary tumor, nephrectomy 4 weeks later. After SBRT, blood was collected at 2 and 4 weeks, plus baseline. This renal cell carcinoma was of the clear cell type. Comments on this clone: The antigen is not known.

Germline CDR1 reads WNHNN; CDR2 reads SYGVQD (reference sequence). The V and J ends lost 3 bases and 7 bases, in that order; junction bases with no gene match: 8. The CDR3 spans 14 residues. Libraries were prepared by immunoSEQ multiplex PCR; TCRdb keeps only in-frame clonotypes and omits some of them. The repertoire holds about 91,000 clones, with 82% as singletons. The sequence derives from a man aged 60 to 69 with renal cell carcinoma. The chain has TRBV10-1 and TRBJ2-7, with 8 nucleotides matching TRBD2. The material was blood, obtained from a patient whose treatment included radiotherapy and nephrectomy. This chain's CDR3 is CASSDGGGRLEQYF. CDR3 DNA: TGCGCCAGCAGTGATGGTGGCGGGAGGTTGGAGCAGTACTTC.